One and the same sample provided the 27 T cell receptor beta chains below, sequenced in a study of cytomegalovirus exposure and HLA in healthy donors. TCRdb's copy holds only in-frame clones and misses some; the assay was immunoSEQ multiplex PCR. The sample carries about 56,000 clones, roughly 92% recorded once. Specimen: PBMCs. The receptors here all came from a man aged 18 to 35 in good health and CMV-seronegative.

The rearrangement joins TRBV27 to TRBJ2-7; a weak D match, TRBD2 (5 bases). V dropped 3 bases and J dropped 0 bases, with 12 bases sitting between them. The germline CDR1 and CDR2 sequences are MNHEY and SMNVEV (reference sequence). The CDR3 is 15 amino acids. The CDR3 DNA reads as TGTGCCAGCAGTTTGTTCCCTAGCAGCTCCTACGAGCAGTACTTC. Translation: CASSLFPSSSYEQYF.

The V and J genes are TRBV6-5 and TRBJ1-2; D is uncertain. This CDR3 comprises 15 residues. CDR1 and CDR2 from the germline V gene are MNHEY and SVGAGI. The ends were cut back, 0 bases at V and 2 bases at J, with 10 bases in the middle. The DNA for the CDR3 is TGTGCCAGCAGTTACTCATTTGAGTTAAACTATGGCTACACCTTC. Its translation is CASSYSFELNYGYTF.

This clone came up once. J is TRBJ2-1 and V is TRBV9; 7 bases are shared with TRBD1. CDR1 and CDR2 from the germline V gene are SGDLS and YYNGEE. J was trimmed by 3 bases and V by 3 bases; bases with no gene match: 3. The length of the CDR3 is 14 residues. The CDR3 spells CASSGRDSYNEQFF. CDR3 in DNA: TGTGCCAGCAGCGGCCGGGACAGCTACAATGAGCAGTTCTTC.

The gene calls are TRBV5-1 and TRBJ2-6; 9 bases match TRBD1. Germline loops: CDR1 SGHRS, CDR2 YFSETQ. The CDR3 has 17 amino acids. The V segment lost 10 bases and the J segment 0 bases; nucleotides outside the gene matches: 11. Written as DNA, the CDR3 is TGCGCCTCCTCCCGGGACAGGGACCTCTCTGGGGCCAACGTCCTGACTTTC. Its translation: CASSRDRDLSGANVLTF.

This sequence joins TRBV7-8 and TRBJ2-2; a weak D match, TRBD1 (6 bases). The germline V gene has CDR1 SGHVS and CDR2 FQNEAQ. This CDR3 is built from 15 residues. Trimming left V 5 bases short and J 4 bases short, with 14 bases between. In nucleotides, the CDR3 is TGTGCCAGCAGCCCCATCCGACAGGCCACCGGGGAGCTGTTTTTT. Residues: CASSPIRQATGELFF.

The chain is built from TRBV9 and TRBJ1-1; D perhaps matches TRBD1 (5 bases). Per germline, CDR1 SGDLS and CDR2 YYNGEE. CDR3 length: 15 amino acids. Trimming took 2 bases from V and 4 from J, leaving 15 bases between them. The CDR3 protein is CASSVPPEGATEAFF. The CDR3 region has the DNA TGTGCCAGCAGCGTCCCACCTGAAGGGGCCACTGAAGCTTTCTTT.

The CDR3 is CASSQYFSGFLYNEQFF. The CDR3 DNA reads as TGTGCCAGCAGCCAATATTTTTCGGGTTTTTTATACAATGAGCAGTTCTTC. The chain couples TRBV4-2 to TRBJ2-1; D remains ambiguous. CDR1 LGHNA and CDR2 YNFKEQ come from the germline V gene. The CDR3 contains 17 residues. Trimming pared 2 bases from V and 4 bases from J, leaving 18 bases between.

DNA for the CDR3: TGTGCCAGCAGCTTAGTACAGGGAAAGAACACCATATATTTT. Its protein product is CASSLVQGKNTIYF. This chain joins TRBV7-2 and TRBJ1-3, with D possibly matching TRBD1 (6 bases). The CDR3 covers 14 residues. Trimming cost V 1 base and J 7 bases, with 11 bases left between them. CDR1 and CDR2 (germline): SGHTA, FQGNSA.

J is TRBJ2-2 and V is TRBV4-3, with D tentatively TRBD1 (5 bases). Germline V CDR1 and CDR2: LGHNA, YSLEER. Trimming removed 0 bases from V and 1 base from J, with 9 bases in between. The CDR3 runs to 16 residues. The CDR3 reads CASSQDSQGNTGELFF. The CDR3 DNA reads as TGCGCCAGCAGCCAAGATAGCCAGGGGAACACCGGGGAGCTGTTTTTT.

This chain connects TRBV21-1 to TRBJ2-7; TRBD1 is the table's D call, not checked against the DNA. TRBV21-1 is a pseudogene locus. The CDR3 covers 19 residues. CDR3: CASSSGGCEGAQSIYEQYF. The DNA of the CDR3 is TGTGCCAGCAGCTCGGGTGGTTGCGAGGGGGCGCAATCCATCTACGAGCAGTACTTC.

The genes are TRBV7-3 and TRBJ2-1, with D hard to call. Trimming left V 2 bases short and J 9 bases short, with 11 bases between. This CDR3 region has 13 residues. Germline V gene lookup returns CDR1 SGHTA and CDR2 FQGTGA. CDR3 amino acids: CASSLRRGGEQFF. The CDR3 DNA is TGTGCCAGCAGCTTACGGAGAGGTGGTGAGCAGTTCTTC.

This rearrangement joins TRBV11-1 to TRBJ2-1, with TRBD2 as a possible D gene (5 bases). Per germline, CDR1 SGHAT and CDR2 FQDESV (reference sequence). The CDR3 contains 15 residues. V lost 5 bases, J lost 7 bases, and 18 bases lay in between. The chain's CDR3 is CASSHMPLVRNEQFF. Written as DNA, the CDR3 is TGTGCCAGCAGCCATATGCCACTAGTTAGGAATGAGCAGTTCTTC.

The rearrangement joins TRBV9 to TRBJ1-5, with a weak D call TRBD1 (5 bases). The CDR3 loop spans 13 amino acids. The V and J ends lost 3 bases and 7 bases respectively, with 11 bases between them. CDR1 SGDLS and CDR2 YYNGEE come from the germline V gene. CDR3 coding DNA: TGTGCCAGCAGCGGGGACTCTCGACAGCCCCAGCATTTT. Protein: CASSGDSRQPQHF.

The chain employs TRBV4-1 and TRBJ2-1; 10 bases map to TRBD2. The germline gives CDR1 MGHRA, CDR2 YSYEKL. Germline trimming cut 1 base from V and 8 bases from J; bases unmatched to any gene: 5. This CDR3 region has 15 residues. CDR3 coding DNA: TGCGCCAGCAGCCAAGCCAGCGGGAGGGCACATGAGCAGTTCTTC. Amino acid sequence: CASSQASGRAHEQFF.

Concerning this clone itself: The CDR3 does not close with the conserved phenylalanine or tryptophan, likely indicating a read error. The chain employs TRBV2 and TRBJ1-2; the D gene is possibly TRBD1 (5 bases). The length of the CDR3 is 14 residues. V was shortened by 6 bases and J by 6 bases, with 17 bases between the two germline ends. The germline V gene has CDR1 SNHLY and CDR2 FYNNEI. The CDR3 sequence: CASREFQGVDGYTS. CDR3 coding DNA: TGTGCCAGCAGGGAGTTCCAGGGTGTCGATGGCTACACCTCC.

This chain links TRBV6-1 with TRBJ2-3; D ambiguous. V was clipped by 1 base and J by 6 bases, with 11 bases between them. The CDR3 loop spans 14 amino acids. Per germline, CDR1 MNHNS and CDR2 SASEGT. The CDR3 region is CASSEGDAADTQYF. The CDR3 DNA follows: TGTGCCAGCAGTGAAGGTGATGCGGCGGATACGCAGTATTTT.

CDR3 nucleotide sequence: TGTGCCAGCAGCCGCCGACAGGGGTATTCAGATACGCAGTATTTT. As protein: CASSRRQGYSDTQYF. The chain couples TRBV7-9 to TRBJ2-3; 8 nucleotides match TRBD1. In germline, CDR1 is SEHNR, CDR2 FQNEAQ (reference sequence). V was pared by 5 bases and J by 4 bases, with 8 bases of the junction left unmatched. The CDR3 runs 15 residues.

The chain recombines TRBV19 with TRBJ1-3; the D is unclear. V shed 5 bases and J shed 0 bases, with 8 bases lying between them. CDR1 is LNHDA, CDR2 SQIVND, per germline (reference sequence). This CDR3 comprises 14 residues. CDR3 in amino acids: CASSQASSGNTIYF. CDR3 DNA: TGTGCCAGTAGTCAGGCCAGCTCTGGAAACACCATATATTTT.

This chain links TRBV19 with TRBJ2-7; no clear D. In germline, CDR1 is LNHDA, CDR2 SQIVND (reference sequence). V was clipped by 0 bases and J by 4 bases, with 16 bases between them. This CDR3 spans 16 amino acids. In nucleotides, the CDR3 is TGTGCCAGTAGTATAGATTTGGCGGCTCTTCAATACGAGCAGTACTTC. As protein: CASSIDLAALQYEQYF.

The rearrangement joins TRBV25-1 to TRBJ2-2; 10 nucleotides line up with TRBD1. Germline assignment: CDR1 MGHDK and CDR2 SYGVNS. V shed 2 bases, J shed 4 bases, and the junction held 4 bases outside the gene matches. This CDR3 has 16 amino acids. The CDR3 DNA reads as TGTGCCAGCAGTGAACGACAGGGGGCGCGCACCGGGGAGCTGTTTTTT. It encodes CASSERQGARTGELFF.

The chain couples TRBV13 to TRBJ2-3, with D perhaps matching TRBD2 (6 bases). CDR1 PRHDT and CDR2 FYEKMQ come from the germline V gene (reference sequence). The CDR3 covers 17 residues. The V end was cut by 6 bases, the J end by 0 bases, with 19 bases between. CDR3 DNA sequence: TGTGCCAGCAGTAATAGCGGACCATTTAAGAGCACAGATACGCAGTATTTT. As protein: CASSNSGPFKSTDTQYF.

The count of this clone is one. V and J are TRBV5-4 and TRBJ2-7; TRBD2 matches at 7 bases. Germline CDR1 reads SGHNT; CDR2 reads YYREEE (reference sequence). The CDR3 loop spans 15 amino acids. J was trimmed by 3 bases and V by 4 bases; bases with no gene match: 10. CDR3 in DNA: TGTGCCAGCAGCCTAGGGACTACCTCCATCTACGAGCAGTACTTC. This sequence encodes CASSLGTTSIYEQYF.

This chain links TRBV9 with TRBJ1-4; TRBD1 might be the D (5 bases). Per germline, CDR1 SGDLS and CDR2 YYNGEE. V dropped 0 bases and J dropped 1 base, with 13 bases sitting between them. The CDR3 runs 17 residues. The CDR3 nucleotides are TGTGCCAGCAGCGTAGTTGGGAGGGGACGAACTAATGAAAAACTGTTTTTT. Translation gives CASSVVGRGRTNEKLFF. Combining the CDR3 with reference TRBV9 and TRBJ1-4 gives the whole variable domain DSGVTQTPKHLITATGQRVTLRCSPRSGDLSVYWYQQSLDQGLQFLIQYYNGEERAKGNILERFSAQQFPDLHSELNLSSLELGDSALYFCASSVVGRGRTNEKLFFGSGTQLSVL.

The genes are TRBV28 and TRBJ1-2; 9 bases align to TRBD1. The V gene's germline CDR1 is MDHEN and CDR2 SYDVKM. V lost 5 bases, J lost 7 bases, and 11 bases stayed unmatched. The CDR3 extends over 15 amino acids. CDR3 nucleotide sequence: TGTGCCAGCAGTCGCACCGGGACAGGGTCGTTTGGCTACACCTTC. Protein: CASSRTGTGSFGYTF.

The chain couples TRBV12-5 to TRBJ2-7, with D possibly being TRBD1 (5 bases). Germline loops: CDR1 LGHNT, CDR2 FRNRAP. Trimming pared 0 bases from V and 2 bases from J, leaving 17 bases between. This CDR3 spans 17 amino acids. The CDR3 DNA reads TGTGCTAGTGGTTTGGTATTAGGTGGGCAGGGCGCCTACGAGCAGTACTTC. Its protein is CASGLVLGGQGAYEQYF.

The chain recombines TRBV4-1 with TRBJ2-7; 7 bases line up with TRBD1. J was trimmed by 7 bases and V by 5 bases; bases with no gene match: 8. This CDR3 region has 13 residues. The germline V gene encodes CDR1 MGHRA and CDR2 YSYEKL. The CDR3 protein is CASSGYRGQEQYF. CDR3 bases: TGCGCCAGCAGCGGCTACAGGGGACAAGAGCAGTACTTC.

The rearrangement uses TRBV6-5 and TRBJ2-5; 8 nucleotides agree with TRBD1. This CDR3 has 14 residues. Trimming cost V 2 bases and J 4 bases; bases outside gene matches: 3. CDR1 and CDR2 from the germline V gene are MNHEY and SVGAGI. The CDR3 DNA follows: TGTGCCAGCAGTTACCAGGGGGCGGGAGAGACCCAGTACTTC. It encodes CASSYQGAGETQYF.